The 10 T cell receptor beta chains given below trace back to one sample, sequenced in a study of T cells after yellow fever vaccination. One entry per CDR3 protein results from TCRdb running MiXCR on the 5' RACE reads. The sample comprises 320,000 or so distinct CDR3 sequences, around 8.1% of which are singletons, and roughly 15% rests with the top ten. The sample consisted of PBMCs, taken roughly 46 days after the first yellow fever vaccination. These receptors came from a man aged 18 to 30 who received the YFV17D yellow fever vaccine.

The CDR3 is CASSLENKERTQYF. CDR3 bases: TGTGCCAGCAGCTTGGAGAACAAAGAACGGACCCAGTACTTC. The chain has TRBV5-6 and TRBJ2-5; D remains ambiguous. This CDR3 comprises 14 residues. V was clipped by 0 bases and J by 7 bases, with 13 bases between them. Germline V CDR1 and CDR2: SGHDT, YYEEEE. The full variable domain, in which reference TRBV5-6 and TRBJ2-5 provide the parts outside the CDR3, is DAGVTQSPTHLIKTRGQQVTLRCSPKSGHDTVSWYQQALGQGPQFIFQYYEEEERQRGNFPDRFSGHQFPNYSSELNVNALLLGDSALYLCASSLENKERTQYFGPGTRLLVL.

The chain employs TRBV3-1 and TRBJ2-6, with D unclear. The germline gives CDR1 LGHDT, CDR2 YNNKEL (reference sequence). The CDR3 contains 14 residues. V lost 5 bases to trimming and J lost 0 bases, with 5 bases between them. This CDR3 reads CASSKSSGANVLTF. In nucleotides, the CDR3 is TGTGCCAGCAGCAAAAGCTCTGGGGCCAACGTCCTGACTTTC.

The chain carries TRBV5-4 and TRBJ2-2, with D tentatively TRBD1 (5 bases). CDR3 length: 14 amino acids. V lost 3 bases and J 4 bases, leaving 10 bases between the germline ends. Germline CDR1 and CDR2: SGHNT and YYREEE (reference sequence). Here the CDR3 reads CASSSPTGTGELFF. CDR3 coding DNA: TGTGCCAGCAGCTCCCCCACAGGCACCGGGGAGCTGTTTTTT.

This clonotype occurred a few times. The gene calls are TRBV5-1 and TRBJ2-1; 7 bases are a match to TRBD2. V shed 0 bases and J 2 bases; nucleotides not matched to a gene: 5. CDR3 size: 16 residues. Germline V gene data show CDR1 as SGHRS and CDR2 as YFSETQ. The CDR3 DNA is TGCGCCAGCAGCTTGGGTGTGGGGGGGGCCTACAATGAGCAGTTCTTC. Its protein is CASSLGVGGAYNEQFF.

The chain employs TRBV11-2 and TRBJ2-1; 7 bases are a match to TRBD1. V was pared by 1 base and J by 5 bases, with 11 bases of the junction left unmatched. The CDR3 spans 17 residues. Per the germline V gene, CDR1 is SGHAT and CDR2 is FQNNGV. The CDR3 DNA reads TGTGCCAGCAGCTTAGTCGGTTTCGGACAGGCGAACAATGAGCAGTTCTTC. This translates into CASSLVGFGQANNEQFF.

This clonotype was picked up a small number of times. The chain employs TRBV5-6 and TRBJ2-2; D uncertain. V lost 0 bases and J 3 bases, leaving 12 bases between the germline ends. Germline CDR1 SGHDT, CDR2 YYEEEE. This CDR3 region has 16 residues. CDR3 protein: CASSLGAAPHTGELFF. CDR3 nucleotides: TGTGCCAGCAGCTTGGGGGCAGCCCCCCACACCGGGGAGCTGTTTTTT.

This clonotype was seen only a few times. This chain connects TRBV10-2 to TRBJ1-2, with no clear D. CDR1 and CDR2 (germline): WSHSY, SAAADI. The germline V and J ends were trimmed by 8 bases and 6 bases, with 13 bases remaining between them. CDR3 size: 12 residues. For the CDR3, the DNA is TGCGCCAGCCTCGGACTAGGGAATGGCTACACCTTC. Amino acids: CASLGLGNGYTF.

This clonotype was seen only a few times. In DNA, the CDR3 is TGTGCCAGCAGCCAAGCCCCCTCCTATGGCTACACCTTC. This translates into CASSQAPSYGYTF. J is TRBJ1-2 and V is TRBV7-9; D is ambiguous. V was clipped by 5 bases and J by 4 bases, with 11 bases between them. CDR3 length equals 13 residues. The V gene's germline CDR1 is SEHNR and CDR2 FQNEAQ (reference sequence).

This sequence joins TRBV5-5 and TRBJ1-5, with D unclear. The germline V and J ends were trimmed by 1 base and 5 bases, with 7 bases remaining between them. Germline V lookup: CDR1 SGHKS, CDR2 YYEKEE (reference sequence). This CDR3 region has 13 residues. The DNA for the CDR3 is TGTGCCAGCAGCTTGTTTCTCGATCAGCCCCAGCATTTT. It translates to CASSLFLDQPQHF.

This clonotype was counted ten times or more. V gene TRBV9 combines with J gene TRBJ2-1; 11 bases fit TRBD2. This CDR3 has 15 amino acids. J lost 7 bases, V lost 2 bases, and 5 bases had no gene match. Germline loops: CDR1 SGDLS, CDR2 YYNGEE. CDR3 nucleotide sequence: TGTGCCAGCAGCGTGGCTAGCGGGGGGTTAAATGAGCAGTTCTTC. Amino acid sequence: CASSVASGGLNEQFF.